This T cell receptor beta chain was sequenced in a study of T cells in tumors after PD-1 blockade. About this clone itself: Antigen: not known.

This CDR3 comprises 19 residues. V shed 2 bases and J shed 2 bases, with 22 bases lying between them. CDR1 MNHEY and CDR2 SMNVEV come from the germline V gene (reference sequence). Clones were read by immunoSEQ multiplex PCR, and TCRdb kept only the in-frame ones, dropping some. The repertoire holds about 1,900 clones, with roughly 71% as singletons. General study results and limits: Most post-therapy expanded exhausted CD8+ clones were new, undetected before treatment.

This TCR was sampled from a human donor with basal cell carcinoma. Specimen: tumor tissue, collected before anti-PD-1 treatment. This chain links TRBV27 with TRBJ2-1; D is possibly TRBD2 (6 bases). CDR3 protein: CASSLIVWGEPPTYNEQFF. CDR3 coding DNA: TGTGCCAGCAGTTTAATTGTCTGGGGGGAACCCCCTACCTACAATGAGCAGTTCTTC.